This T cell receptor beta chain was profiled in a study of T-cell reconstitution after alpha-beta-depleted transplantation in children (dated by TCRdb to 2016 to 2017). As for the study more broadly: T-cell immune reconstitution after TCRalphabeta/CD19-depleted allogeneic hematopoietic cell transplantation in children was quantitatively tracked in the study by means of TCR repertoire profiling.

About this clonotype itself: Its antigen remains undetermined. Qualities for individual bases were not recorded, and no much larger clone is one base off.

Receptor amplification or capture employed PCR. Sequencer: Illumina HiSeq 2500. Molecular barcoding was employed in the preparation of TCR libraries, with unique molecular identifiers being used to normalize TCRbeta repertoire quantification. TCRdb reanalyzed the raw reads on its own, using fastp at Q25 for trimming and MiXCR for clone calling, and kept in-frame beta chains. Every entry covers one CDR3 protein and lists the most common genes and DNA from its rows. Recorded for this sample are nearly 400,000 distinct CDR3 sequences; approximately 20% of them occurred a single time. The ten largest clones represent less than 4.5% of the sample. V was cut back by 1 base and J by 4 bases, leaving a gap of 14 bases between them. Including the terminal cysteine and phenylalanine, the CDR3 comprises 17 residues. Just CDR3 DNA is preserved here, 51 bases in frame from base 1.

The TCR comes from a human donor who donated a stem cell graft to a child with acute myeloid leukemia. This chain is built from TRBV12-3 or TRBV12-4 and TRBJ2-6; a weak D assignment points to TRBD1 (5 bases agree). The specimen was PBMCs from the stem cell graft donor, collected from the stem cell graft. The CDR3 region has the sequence CASSLGRRVAGANVLTF. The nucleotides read TGTGCCAGCAGTTTAGGGCGCAGGGTAGCCGGGGCCAACGTCCTGACTTTC.